This paragraph reports one TCR beta chain. An end of the junction does not agree with germline; a read error may underlie this. In the original workflow: Researchers report that nucleated cell counts were estimated from reference gene primer amplification. Some clones are missing from TCRdb's copy, which holds only in-frame ones; the method was immunoSEQ multiplex PCR. V and J calls and clone size follow that table, whereas D and trimming were derived from the DNA. The table includes roughly 230,000 clones, 85% to 95% detected once. CDR3 length: 13 amino acids. Germline values: CDR1 ENHRY, CDR2 SYGVKD. The data were taken from a study of blood T cell repertoires in COVID-19.

The chain has TRBV10-3 and TRBJ2-7, with 8 bases fitting TRBD1. The sequencing input was peripheral blood. This receptor was identified in a man between 25 and 39 years old with COVID-19, enrolled during active disease. CDR3 coding DNA: TGTGCCATCAGGGACAGGGAGTCCTCCGAGCAGTACTTC. This codes for CAIRDRESSEQYF.